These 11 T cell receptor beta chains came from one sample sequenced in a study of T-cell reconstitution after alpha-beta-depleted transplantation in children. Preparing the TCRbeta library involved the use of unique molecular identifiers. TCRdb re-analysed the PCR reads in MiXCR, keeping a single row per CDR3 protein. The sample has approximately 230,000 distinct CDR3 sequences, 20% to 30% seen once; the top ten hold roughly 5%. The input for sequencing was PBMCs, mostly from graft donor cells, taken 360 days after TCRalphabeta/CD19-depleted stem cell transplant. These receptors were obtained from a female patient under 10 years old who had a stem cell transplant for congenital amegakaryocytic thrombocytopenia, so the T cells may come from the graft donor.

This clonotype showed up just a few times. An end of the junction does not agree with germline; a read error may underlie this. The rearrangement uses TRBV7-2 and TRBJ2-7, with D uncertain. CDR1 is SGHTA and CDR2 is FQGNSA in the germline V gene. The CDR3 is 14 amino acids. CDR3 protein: CASSFFPRADIRNF. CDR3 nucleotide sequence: TGTGCCAGCAGCTTTTTTCCCCGCGCCGACATACGGAACTTC.

CDR3 DNA: TGTGCCAGCCGAGTCGGGACCCTGAACACTGAAGCTTTCTTT. Protein product: CASRVGTLNTEAFF. The chain uses TRBV4-2 and TRBJ1-1; D might be TRBD1 (5 bases). The CDR3 consists of 14 residues. Germline values: CDR1 LGHNA, CDR2 YNFKEQ. The V and J ends lost 8 bases and 0 bases respectively, with 13 bases between them.

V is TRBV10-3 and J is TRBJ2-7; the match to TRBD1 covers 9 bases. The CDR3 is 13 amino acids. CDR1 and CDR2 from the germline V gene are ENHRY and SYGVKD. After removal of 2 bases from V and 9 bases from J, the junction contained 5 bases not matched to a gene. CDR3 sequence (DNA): TGTGCCATCAGTGAGACAGGGGGCGCTGGGCAGTACTTC. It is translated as CAISETGGAGQYF.

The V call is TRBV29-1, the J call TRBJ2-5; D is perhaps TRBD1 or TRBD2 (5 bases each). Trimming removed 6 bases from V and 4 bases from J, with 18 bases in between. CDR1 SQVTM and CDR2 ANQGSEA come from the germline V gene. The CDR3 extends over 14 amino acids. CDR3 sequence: CSVRGRGPGETQYF. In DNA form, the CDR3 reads TGCAGCGTGAGGGGTAGGGGACCTGGAGAGACCCAGTACTTC.

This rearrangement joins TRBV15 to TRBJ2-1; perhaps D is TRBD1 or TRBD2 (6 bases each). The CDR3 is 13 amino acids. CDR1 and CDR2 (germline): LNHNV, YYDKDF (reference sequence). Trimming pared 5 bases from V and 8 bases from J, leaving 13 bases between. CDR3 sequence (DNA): TGTGCCACCAGCCCTTGGGGGGCTTATGAGCAGTTCTTC. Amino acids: CATSPWGAYEQFF.

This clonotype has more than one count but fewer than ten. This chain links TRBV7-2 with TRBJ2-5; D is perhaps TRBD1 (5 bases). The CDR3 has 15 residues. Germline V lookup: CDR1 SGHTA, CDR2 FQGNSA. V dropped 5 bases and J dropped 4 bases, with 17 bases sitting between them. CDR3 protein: CASSQVVGRRETQYF. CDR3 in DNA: TGTGCCAGCAGCCAAGTGGTGGGGCGGCGAGAGACCCAGTACTTC.

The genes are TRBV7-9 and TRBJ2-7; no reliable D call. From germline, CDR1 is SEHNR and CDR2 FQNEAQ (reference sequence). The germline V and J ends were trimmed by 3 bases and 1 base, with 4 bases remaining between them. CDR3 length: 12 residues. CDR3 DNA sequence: TGTGCCAGCAGCTTTGCGTCCTACGAGCAGTACTTC. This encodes CASSFASYEQYF.

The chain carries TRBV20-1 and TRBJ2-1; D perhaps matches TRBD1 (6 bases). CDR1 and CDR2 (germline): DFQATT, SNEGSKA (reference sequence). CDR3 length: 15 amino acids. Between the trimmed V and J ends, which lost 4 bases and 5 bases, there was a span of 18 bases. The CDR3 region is CSATTGFMRHNEQFF. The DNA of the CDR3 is TGCAGTGCTACCACAGGGTTTATGAGGCACAATGAGCAGTTCTTC.

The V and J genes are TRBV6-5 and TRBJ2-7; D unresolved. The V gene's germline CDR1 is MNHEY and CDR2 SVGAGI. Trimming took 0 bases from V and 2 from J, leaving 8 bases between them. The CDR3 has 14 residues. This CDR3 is CASSYSQFAYEQYF. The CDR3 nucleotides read TGTGCCAGCAGTTACTCGCAGTTTGCCTACGAGCAGTACTTC.

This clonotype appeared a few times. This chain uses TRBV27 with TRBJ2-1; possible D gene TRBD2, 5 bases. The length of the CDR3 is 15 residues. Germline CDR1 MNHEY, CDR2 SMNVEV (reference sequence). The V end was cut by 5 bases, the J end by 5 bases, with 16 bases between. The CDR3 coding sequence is TGTGCCAGCAGTCCCCTCGCGGGCTGGAACAATGAGCAGTTCTTC. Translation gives CASSPLAGWNNEQFF.

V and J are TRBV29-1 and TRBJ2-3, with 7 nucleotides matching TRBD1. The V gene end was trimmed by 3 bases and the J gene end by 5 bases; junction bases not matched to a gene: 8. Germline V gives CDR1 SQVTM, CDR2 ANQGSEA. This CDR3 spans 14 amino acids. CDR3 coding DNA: TGCAGCGTTGAGCGGACAGGCGTTGGAGATACGCAGTATTTT. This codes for CSVERTGVGDTQYF.